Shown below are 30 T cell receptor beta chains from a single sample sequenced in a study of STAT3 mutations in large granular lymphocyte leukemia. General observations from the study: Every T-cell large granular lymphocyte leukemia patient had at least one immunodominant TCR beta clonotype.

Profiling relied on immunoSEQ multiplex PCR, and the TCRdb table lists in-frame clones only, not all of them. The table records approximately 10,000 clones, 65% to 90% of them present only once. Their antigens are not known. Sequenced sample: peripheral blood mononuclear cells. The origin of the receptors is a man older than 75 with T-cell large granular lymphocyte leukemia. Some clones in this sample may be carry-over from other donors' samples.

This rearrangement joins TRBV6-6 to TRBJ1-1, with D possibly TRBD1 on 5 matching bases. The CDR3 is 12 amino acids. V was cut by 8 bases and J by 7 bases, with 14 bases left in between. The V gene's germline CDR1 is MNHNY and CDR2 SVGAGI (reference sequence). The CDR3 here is CASRTPRYEAFF. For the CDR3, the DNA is TGTGCCAGCCGGACACCAAGATATGAAGCTTTCTTT.

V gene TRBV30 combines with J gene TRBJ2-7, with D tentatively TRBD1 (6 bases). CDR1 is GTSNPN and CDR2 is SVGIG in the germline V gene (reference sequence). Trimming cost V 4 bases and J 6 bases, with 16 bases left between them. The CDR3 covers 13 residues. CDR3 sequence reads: CAWTTRDTLEQYF. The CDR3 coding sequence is TGTGCCTGGACGACTCGGGACACACTCGAGCAGTACTTC.

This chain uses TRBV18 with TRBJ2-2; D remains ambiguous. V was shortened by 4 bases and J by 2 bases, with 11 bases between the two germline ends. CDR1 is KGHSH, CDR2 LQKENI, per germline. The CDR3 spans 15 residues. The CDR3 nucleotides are TGTGCCAGCTCACGGGGATCTTCTAACACCGGGGAGCTGTTTTTT. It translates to CASSRGSSNTGELFF.

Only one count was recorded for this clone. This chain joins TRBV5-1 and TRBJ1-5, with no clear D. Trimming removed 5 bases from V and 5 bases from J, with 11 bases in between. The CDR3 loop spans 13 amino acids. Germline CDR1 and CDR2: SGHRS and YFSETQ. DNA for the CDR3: TGCGCCAGCAGGAACAGCGAGGATCAGCCCCAGCATTTT. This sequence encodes CASRNSEDQPQHF.

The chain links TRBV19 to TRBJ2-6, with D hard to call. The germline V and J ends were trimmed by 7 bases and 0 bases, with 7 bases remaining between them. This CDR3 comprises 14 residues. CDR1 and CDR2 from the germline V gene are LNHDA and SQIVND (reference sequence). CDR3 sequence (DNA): TGTGCCAGTATGTTGGGCTCTGGGGCCAACGTCCTGACTTTC. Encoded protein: CASMLGSGANVLTF.

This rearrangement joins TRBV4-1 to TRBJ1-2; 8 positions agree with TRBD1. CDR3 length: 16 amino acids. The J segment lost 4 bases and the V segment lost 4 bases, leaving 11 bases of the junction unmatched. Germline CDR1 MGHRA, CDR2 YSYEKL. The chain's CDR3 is CASSLPRPGQVYGYTF. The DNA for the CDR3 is TGCGCCAGCAGCCTCCCCCGCCCGGGACAGGTCTATGGCTACACCTTC.

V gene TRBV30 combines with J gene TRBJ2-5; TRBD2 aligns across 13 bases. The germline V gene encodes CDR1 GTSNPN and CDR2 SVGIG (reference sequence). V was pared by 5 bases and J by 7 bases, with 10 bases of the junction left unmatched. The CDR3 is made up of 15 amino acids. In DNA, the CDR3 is TGTGCCTGGGGGGGACTAGCGGGGATAGAGGGGACCCAGTACTTC. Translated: CAWGGLAGIEGTQYF.

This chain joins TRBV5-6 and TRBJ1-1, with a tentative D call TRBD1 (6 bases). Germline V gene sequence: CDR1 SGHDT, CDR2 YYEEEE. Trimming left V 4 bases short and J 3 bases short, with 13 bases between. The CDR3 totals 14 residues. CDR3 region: CASSQTGIDTEAFF. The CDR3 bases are TGTGCCAGCAGCCAAACAGGGATCGACACTGAAGCTTTCTTT.

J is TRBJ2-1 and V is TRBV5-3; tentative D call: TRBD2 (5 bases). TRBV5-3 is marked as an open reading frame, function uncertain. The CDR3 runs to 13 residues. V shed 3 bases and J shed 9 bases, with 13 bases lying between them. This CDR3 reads CARSWRAEGEQFF. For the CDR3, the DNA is TGTGCCAGAAGCTGGCGGGCCGAGGGTGAGCAGTTCTTC.

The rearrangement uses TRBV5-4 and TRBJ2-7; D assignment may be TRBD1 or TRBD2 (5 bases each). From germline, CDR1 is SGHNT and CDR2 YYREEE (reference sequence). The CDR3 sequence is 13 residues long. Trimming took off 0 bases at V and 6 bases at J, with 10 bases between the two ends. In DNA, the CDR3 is TGTGCCAGCAGCTTGGATTTGGGGGTCGAGCAGTACTTC. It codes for CASSLDLGVEQYF.

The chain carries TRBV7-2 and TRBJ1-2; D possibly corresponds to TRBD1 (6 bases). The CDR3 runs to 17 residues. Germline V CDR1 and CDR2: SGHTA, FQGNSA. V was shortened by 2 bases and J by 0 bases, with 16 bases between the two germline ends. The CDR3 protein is CASSLTSGAQANYGYTF. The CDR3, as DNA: TGTGCCAGCAGCTTAACGTCAGGGGCCCAAGCTAACTATGGCTACACCTTC.

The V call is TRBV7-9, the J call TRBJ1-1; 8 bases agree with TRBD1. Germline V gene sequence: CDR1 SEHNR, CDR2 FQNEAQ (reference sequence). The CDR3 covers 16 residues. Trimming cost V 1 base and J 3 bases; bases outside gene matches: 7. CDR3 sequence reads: CASSLGRAGGYTEAFF. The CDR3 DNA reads TGTGCCAGCAGCTTAGGTCGGGCAGGGGGCTACACTGAAGCTTTCTTT. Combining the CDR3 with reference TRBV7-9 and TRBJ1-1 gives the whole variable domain DTGVSQNPRHKITKRGQNVTFRCDPISEHNRLYWYRQTLGQGPEFLTYFQNEAQLEKSRLLSDRFSAERPKGSFSTLEIQRTEQGDSAMYLCASSLGRAGGYTEAFFGQGTRLTVV.

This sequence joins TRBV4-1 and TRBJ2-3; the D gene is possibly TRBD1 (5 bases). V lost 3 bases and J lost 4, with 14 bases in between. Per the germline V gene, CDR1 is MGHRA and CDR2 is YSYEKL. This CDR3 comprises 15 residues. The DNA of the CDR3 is TGCGCCAGCAGCCAGGCAGGGATAGTCCCAGATACGCAGTATTTT. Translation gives CASSQAGIVPDTQYF.

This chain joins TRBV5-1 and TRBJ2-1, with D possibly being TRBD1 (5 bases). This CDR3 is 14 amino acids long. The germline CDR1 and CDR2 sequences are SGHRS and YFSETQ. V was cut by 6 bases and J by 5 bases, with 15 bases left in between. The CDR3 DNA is TGCGCCAGCACCGTAGGGGTAAGCCACAATGAGCAGTTCTTC. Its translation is CASTVGVSHNEQFF. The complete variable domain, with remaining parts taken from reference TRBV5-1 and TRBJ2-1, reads KAGVTQTPRYLIKTRGQQVTLSCSPISGHRSVSWYQQTPGQGLQFLFEYFSETQRNKGNFPGRFSGRQFSNSRSEMNVSTLELGDSALYLCASTVGVSHNEQFFGPGTRLTVL.

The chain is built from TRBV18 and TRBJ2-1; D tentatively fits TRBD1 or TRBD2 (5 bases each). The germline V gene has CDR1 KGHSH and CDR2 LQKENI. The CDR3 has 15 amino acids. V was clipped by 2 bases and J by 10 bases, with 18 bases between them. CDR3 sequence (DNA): TGTGCCAGCTCACCATGGAGCAGCCTTCGGGACGAGCAGTTCTTC. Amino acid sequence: CASSPWSSLRDEQFF.

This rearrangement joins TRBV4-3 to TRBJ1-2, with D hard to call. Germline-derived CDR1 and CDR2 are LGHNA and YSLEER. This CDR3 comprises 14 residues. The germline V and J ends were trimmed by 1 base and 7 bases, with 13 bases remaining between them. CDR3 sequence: CASSQAMGFVGYTF. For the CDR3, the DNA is TGCGCCAGCAGCCAAGCTATGGGGTTTGTTGGCTACACCTTC.

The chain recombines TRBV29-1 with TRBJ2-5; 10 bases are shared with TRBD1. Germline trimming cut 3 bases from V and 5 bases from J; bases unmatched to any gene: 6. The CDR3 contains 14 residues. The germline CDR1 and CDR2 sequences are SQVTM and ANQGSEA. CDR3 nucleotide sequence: TGCAGCGTTGACGGACAGGGGGTTGTGGAGACCCAGTACTTC. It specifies CSVDGQGVVETQYF.

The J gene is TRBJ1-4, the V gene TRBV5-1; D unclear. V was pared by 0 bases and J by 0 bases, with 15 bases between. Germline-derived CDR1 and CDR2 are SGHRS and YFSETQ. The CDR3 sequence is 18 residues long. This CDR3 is CASSLGAGPWATNEKLFF. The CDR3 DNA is TGCGCCAGCAGCTTGGGTGCCGGGCCTTGGGCAACTAATGAAAAACTGTTTTTT.

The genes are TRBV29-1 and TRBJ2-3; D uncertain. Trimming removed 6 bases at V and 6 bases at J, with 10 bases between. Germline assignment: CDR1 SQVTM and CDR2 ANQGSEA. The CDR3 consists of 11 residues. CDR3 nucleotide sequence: TGCAGCGTCGACGATCGTGATACGCAGTATTTT. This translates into CSVDDRDTQYF.

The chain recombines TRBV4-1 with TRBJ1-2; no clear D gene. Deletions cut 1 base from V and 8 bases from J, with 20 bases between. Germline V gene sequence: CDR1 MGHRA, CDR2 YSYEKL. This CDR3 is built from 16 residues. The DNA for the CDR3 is TGCGCCAGCAGCCAAGGTTTAGAAAGACTCATCACGGGCTACACCTTC. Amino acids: CASSQGLERLITGYTF.

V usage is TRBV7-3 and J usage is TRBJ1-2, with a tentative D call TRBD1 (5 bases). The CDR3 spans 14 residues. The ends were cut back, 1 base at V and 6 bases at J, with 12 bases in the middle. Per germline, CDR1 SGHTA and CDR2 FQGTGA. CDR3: CASSLNGGFDGYTF. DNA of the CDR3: TGTGCCAGCAGCTTAAATGGGGGGTTCGATGGCTACACCTTC.

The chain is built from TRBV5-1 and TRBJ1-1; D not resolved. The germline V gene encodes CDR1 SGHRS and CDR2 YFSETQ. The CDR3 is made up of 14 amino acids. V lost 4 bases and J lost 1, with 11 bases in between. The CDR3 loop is CASSAGSANTEAFF. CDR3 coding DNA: TGCGCCAGCAGCGCCGGATCGGCGAACACTGAAGCTTTCTTT.

As DNA, the CDR3 is TGTGCCAGCAGAACAGACAGGGGGCAGCCCCAGCATTTT. It codes for CASRTDRGQPQHF. The chain combines TRBV6-5 with TRBJ1-5; 9 bases are a match to TRBD1. This CDR3 comprises 13 residues. The trim removed 6 bases at V and 7 bases at J, leaving 4 bases unmatched. Per the germline V gene, CDR1 is MNHEY and CDR2 is SVGAGI.

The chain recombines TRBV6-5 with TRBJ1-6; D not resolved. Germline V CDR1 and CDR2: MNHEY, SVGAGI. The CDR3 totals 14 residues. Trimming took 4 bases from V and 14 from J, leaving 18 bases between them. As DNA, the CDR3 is TGTGCCAGCAGTTCCCTCGGTGGGCGCCAGGCCCTCCACTTT. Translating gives CASSSLGGRQALHF.

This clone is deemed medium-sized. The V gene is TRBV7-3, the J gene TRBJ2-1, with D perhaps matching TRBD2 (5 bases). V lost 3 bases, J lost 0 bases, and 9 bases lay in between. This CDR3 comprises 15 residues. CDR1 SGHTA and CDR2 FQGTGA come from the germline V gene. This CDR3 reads CASSFGLHSYNEQFF. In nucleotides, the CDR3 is TGTGCCAGCAGCTTCGGACTGCACTCCTACAATGAGCAGTTCTTC.

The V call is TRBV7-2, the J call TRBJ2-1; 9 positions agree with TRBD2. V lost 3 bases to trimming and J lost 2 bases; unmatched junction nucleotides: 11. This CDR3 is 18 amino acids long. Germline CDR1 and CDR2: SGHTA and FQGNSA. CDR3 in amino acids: CASSFVFSSGEAYNEQFF. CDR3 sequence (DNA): TGTGCCAGCAGCTTTGTTTTTTCTAGCGGGGAAGCCTACAATGAGCAGTTCTTC. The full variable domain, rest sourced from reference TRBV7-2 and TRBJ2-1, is GAGVSQSPSNKVTEKGKDVELRCDPISGHTALYWYRQSLGQGLEFLIYFQGNSAPDKSGLPSDRFSAERTGGSVSTLTIQRTQQEDSAVYLCASSFVFSSGEAYNEQFFGPGTRLTVL.

The CDR3 here is CASSPRGIGGDGYTF. The CDR3 nucleotides read TGTGCCAGCAGCCCCAGGGGTATAGGAGGGGATGGCTACACCTTC. The genes are TRBV13 and TRBJ1-2, with D possibly TRBD1 on 6 matching bases. There are 15 residues in the CDR3. V was shortened by 5 bases and J by 6 bases, with 19 bases between the two germline ends. Germline CDR1 PRHDT, CDR2 FYEKMQ (reference sequence).

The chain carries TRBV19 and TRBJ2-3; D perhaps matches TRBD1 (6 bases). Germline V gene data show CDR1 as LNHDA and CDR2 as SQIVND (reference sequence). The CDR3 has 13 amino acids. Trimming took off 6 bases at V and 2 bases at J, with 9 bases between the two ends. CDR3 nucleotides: TGTGCCAGTAGCTGGACAGTCACAGATACGCAGTATTTT. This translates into CASSWTVTDTQYF. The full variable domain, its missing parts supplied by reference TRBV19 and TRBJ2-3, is DGGITQSPKYLFRKEGQNVTLSCEQNLNHDAMYWYRQDPGQGLRLIYYSQIVNDFQKGDIAEGYSVSREKKESFPLTVTSAQKNPTAFYLCASSWTVTDTQYFGPGTRLTVL.

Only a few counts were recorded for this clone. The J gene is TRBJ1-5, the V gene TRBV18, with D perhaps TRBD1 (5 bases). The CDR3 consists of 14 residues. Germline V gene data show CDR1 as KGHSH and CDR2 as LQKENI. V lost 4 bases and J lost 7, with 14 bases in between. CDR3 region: CASSRGRRDQPQHF. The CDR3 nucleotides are TGTGCCAGCTCACGGGGGAGACGTGACCAGCCCCAGCATTTT.

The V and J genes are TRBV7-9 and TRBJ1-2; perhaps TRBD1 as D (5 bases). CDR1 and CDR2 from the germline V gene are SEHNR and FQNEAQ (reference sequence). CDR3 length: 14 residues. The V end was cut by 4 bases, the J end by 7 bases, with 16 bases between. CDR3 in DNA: TGTGCCAGCAGCTCCGGGACCCGGAGAGTTGGCTACACCTTC. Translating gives CASSSGTRRVGYTF.